The clone carrying this T cell receptor (beta chain) was counted once. As originally analysed: Amplifying reference gene primers gave estimates of nucleated cell counts. Sequencing used immunoSEQ multiplex PCR; TCRdb keeps in-frame clones, though not all of them. Clone size and V and J calls were adopted from that table, with D and trimming inferred from the DNA. This sample yields around 160,000 clones, of which approximately 91% are seen a single time; about 2.1% belongs to the top ten. This entry comes from a study of blood T cell repertoires in COVID-19. V gave up 3 bases and J gave up 7 bases, with 13 bases separating them. The CDR3 is 15 residues long. Germline-derived CDR1 and CDR2 are WNHNN and SYGVQD (reference sequence).

This receptor was taken from a human donor in a cohort sampled during active COVID-19. What was sequenced was peripheral blood. The V call is TRBV10-1, the J call TRBJ1-6; D possibly corresponds to TRBD1 (5 bases). The CDR3, as DNA: TGCGCCAGCAGTGATCCAAACAGGCAGAATTCACCCCTCCACTTT. Its translation is CASSDPNRQNSPLHF.